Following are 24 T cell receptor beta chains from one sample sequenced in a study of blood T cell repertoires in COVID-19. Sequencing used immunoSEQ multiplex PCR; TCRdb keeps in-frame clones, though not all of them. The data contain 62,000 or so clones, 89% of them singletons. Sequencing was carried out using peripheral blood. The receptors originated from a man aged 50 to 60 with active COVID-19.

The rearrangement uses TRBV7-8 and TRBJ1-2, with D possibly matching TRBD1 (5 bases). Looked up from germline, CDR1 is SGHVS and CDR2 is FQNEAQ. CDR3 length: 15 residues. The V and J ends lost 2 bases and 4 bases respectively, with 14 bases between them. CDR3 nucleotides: TGTGCCAGCAGCTTAAGGGAGGACATTTCCTATGGCTACACCTTC. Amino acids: CASSLREDISYGYTF.

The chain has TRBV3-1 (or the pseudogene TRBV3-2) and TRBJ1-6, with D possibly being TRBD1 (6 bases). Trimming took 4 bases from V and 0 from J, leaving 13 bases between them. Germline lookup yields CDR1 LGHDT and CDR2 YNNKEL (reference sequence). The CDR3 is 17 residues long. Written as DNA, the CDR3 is TGTGCCAGCAGCCCCAGGGGCGATGCCTCCTATAATTCACCCCTCCACTTT. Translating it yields CASSPRGDASYNSPLHF.

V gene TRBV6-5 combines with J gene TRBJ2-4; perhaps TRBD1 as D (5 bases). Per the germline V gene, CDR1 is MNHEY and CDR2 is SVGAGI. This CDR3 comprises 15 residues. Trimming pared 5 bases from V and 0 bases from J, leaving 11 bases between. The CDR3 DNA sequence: TGTGCCAGCAGTCTAGGGGCAGCAGCCAAAAACATTCAGTACTTC. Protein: CASSLGAAAKNIQYF.

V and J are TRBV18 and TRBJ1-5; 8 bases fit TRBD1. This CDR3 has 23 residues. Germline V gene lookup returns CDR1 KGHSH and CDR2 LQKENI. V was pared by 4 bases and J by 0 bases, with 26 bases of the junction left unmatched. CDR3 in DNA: TGTGCCAGCTCACTTTCCATCAGGGGGCATCTTGAGTGGGGGCAAGATAGCAATCAGCCCCAGCATTTT. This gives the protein CASSLSIRGHLEWGQDSNQPQHF.

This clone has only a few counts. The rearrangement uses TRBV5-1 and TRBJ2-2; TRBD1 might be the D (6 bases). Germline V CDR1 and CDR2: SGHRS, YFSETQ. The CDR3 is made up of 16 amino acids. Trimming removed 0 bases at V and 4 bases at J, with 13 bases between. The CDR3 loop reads CASSLALTGLTGELFF. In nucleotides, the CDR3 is TGCGCCAGCAGCTTGGCCCTGACAGGACTCACCGGGGAGCTGTTTTTT.

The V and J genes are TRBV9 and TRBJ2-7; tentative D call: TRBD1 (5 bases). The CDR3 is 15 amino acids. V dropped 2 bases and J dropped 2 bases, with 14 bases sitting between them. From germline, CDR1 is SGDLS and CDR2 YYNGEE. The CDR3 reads CASSVDPSGTYEQYF. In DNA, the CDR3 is TGTGCCAGCAGCGTCGATCCATCAGGGACCTACGAGCAGTACTTC.

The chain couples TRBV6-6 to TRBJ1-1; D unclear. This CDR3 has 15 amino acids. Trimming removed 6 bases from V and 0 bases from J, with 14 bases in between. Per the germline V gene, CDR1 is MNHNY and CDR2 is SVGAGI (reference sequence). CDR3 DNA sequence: TGTGCCAGCAGACAGAGGAGGAGCATGAACACTGAAGCTTTCTTT. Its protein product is CASRQRRSMNTEAFF.

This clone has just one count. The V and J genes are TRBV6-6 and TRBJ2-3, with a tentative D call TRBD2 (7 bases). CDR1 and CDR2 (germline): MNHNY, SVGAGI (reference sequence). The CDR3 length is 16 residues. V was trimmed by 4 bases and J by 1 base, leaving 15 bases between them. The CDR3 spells CASSFQLGGGTDTQYF. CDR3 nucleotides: TGTGCCAGCAGTTTTCAACTAGGGGGGGGCACAGATACGCAGTATTTT.

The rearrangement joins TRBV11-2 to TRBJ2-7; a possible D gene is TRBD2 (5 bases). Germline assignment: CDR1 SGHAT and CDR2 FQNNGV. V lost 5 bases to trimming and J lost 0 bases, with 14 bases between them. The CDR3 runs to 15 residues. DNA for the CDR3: TGTGCCAGCAGCCCGCGGACGGGATTCTCCTACGAGCAGTACTTC. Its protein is CASSPRTGFSYEQYF.

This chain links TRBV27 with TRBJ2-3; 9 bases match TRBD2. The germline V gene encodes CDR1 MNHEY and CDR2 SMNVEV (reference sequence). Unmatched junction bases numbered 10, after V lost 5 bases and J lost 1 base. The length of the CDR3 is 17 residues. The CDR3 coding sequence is TGTGCCAGCAGTCTAAAAGCGACTAGCGGAGGCACAGATACGCAGTATTTT. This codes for CASSLKATSGGTDTQYF.

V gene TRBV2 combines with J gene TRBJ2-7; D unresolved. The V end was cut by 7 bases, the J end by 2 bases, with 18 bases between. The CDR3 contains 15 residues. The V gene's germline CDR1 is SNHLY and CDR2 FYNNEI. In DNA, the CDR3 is TGTGCCAGCACCGACGGAACAGTCTCCCCCTACGAGCAGTACTTC. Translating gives CASTDGTVSPYEQYF.

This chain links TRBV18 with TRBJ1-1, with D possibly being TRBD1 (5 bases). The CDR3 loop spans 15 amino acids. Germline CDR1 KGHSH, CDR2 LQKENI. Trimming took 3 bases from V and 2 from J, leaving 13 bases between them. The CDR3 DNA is TGTGCCAGCTCACCTGGAGGGACCGCCAACACTGAAGCTTTCTTT. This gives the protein CASSPGGTANTEAFF. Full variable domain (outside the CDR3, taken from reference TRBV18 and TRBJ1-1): NAGVMQNPRHLVRRRGQEARLRCSPMKGHSHVYWYRQLPEEGLKFMVYLQKENIIDESGMPKERFSAEFPKEGPSILRIQQVVRGDSAAYFCASSPGGTANTEAFFGQGTRLTVV.

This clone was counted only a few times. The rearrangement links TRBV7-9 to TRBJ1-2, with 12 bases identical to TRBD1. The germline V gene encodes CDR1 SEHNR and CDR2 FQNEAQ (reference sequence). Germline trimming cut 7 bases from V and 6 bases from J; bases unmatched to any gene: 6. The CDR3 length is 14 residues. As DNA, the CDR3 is TGTGCCAGCACCCCGGGACAGGGGGCCGATGGCTACACCTTC. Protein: CASTPGQGADGYTF.

In DNA form, the CDR3 reads TGCGCCAGCAGTGAGGTGGCCGACTATGGCTACACCTTC. Amino acid sequence: CASSEVADYGYTF. The genes are TRBV10-2 and TRBJ1-2, with D uncertain. This CDR3 has 13 residues. V was trimmed by 2 bases and J by 3 bases, leaving 7 bases between them. Germline CDR1 and CDR2: WSHSY and SAAADI.

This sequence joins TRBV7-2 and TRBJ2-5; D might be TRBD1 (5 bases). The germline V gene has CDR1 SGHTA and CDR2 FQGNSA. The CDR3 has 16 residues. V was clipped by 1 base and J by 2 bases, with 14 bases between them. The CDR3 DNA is TGTGCCAGCAGCTTAGGGACCCGGACAAGACAAGAGACCCAGTACTTC. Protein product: CASSLGTRTRQETQYF. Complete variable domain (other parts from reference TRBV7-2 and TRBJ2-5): GAGVSQSPSNKVTEKGKDVELRCDPISGHTALYWYRQSLGQGLEFLIYFQGNSAPDKSGLPSDRFSAERTGGSVSTLTIQRTQQEDSAVYLCASSLGTRTRQETQYFGPGTRLLVL.

For the CDR3, the DNA is TGCAGTGCTAGTAATGAGCGTGAAGCTTTCTTT. It translates to CSASNEREAFF. This chain joins TRBV20-1 and TRBJ1-1; the D is unclear. Trimming shortened V by 3 bases and J by 7 bases, and 9 bases separated the two germline ends. The germline gives CDR1 DFQATT, CDR2 SNEGSKA (reference sequence). The CDR3 totals 11 residues.

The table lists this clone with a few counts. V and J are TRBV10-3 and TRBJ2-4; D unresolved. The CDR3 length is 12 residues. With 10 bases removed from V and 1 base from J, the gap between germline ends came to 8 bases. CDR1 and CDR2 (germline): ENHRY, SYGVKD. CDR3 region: CASSFAKNIQYF. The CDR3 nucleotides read TGTGCCAGTTCTTTTGCCAAAAACATTCAGTACTTC.

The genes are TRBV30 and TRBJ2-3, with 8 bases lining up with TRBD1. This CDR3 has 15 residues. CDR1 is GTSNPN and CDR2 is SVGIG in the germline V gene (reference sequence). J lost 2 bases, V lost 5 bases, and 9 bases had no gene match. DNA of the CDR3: TGTGCCTGGGCCCCGGGACAGGCTTCCACAGATACGCAGTATTTT. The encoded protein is CAWAPGQASTDTQYF. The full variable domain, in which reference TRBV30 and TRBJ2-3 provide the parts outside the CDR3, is SQTIHQWPATLVQPVGSPLSLECTVEGTSNPNLYWYRQAAGRGLQLLFYSVGIGQISSEVPQNLSASRPQDRQFILSSKKLLLSDSGFYLCAWAPGQASTDTQYFGPGTRLTVL.

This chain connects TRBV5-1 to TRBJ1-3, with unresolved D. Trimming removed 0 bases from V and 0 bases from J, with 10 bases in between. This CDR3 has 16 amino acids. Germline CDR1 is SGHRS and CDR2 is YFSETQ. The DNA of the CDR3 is TGCGCCAGCAGCTTGGGCGGCGCTCTCTCTGGAAACACCATATATTTT. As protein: CASSLGGALSGNTIYF. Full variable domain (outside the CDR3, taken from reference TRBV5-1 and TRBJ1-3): KAGVTQTPRYLIKTRGQQVTLSCSPISGHRSVSWYQQTPGQGLQFLFEYFSETQRNKGNFPGRFSGRQFSNSRSEMNVSTLELGDSALYLCASSLGGALSGNTIYFGEGSWLTVV.

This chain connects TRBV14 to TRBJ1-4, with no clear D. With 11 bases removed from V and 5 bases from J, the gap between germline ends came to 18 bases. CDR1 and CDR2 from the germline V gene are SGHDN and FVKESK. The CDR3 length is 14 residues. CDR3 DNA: TGTGCCTGCTCCCGGCCGGGAGTGAATGAAAAACTGTTTTTT. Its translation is CACSRPGVNEKLFF.

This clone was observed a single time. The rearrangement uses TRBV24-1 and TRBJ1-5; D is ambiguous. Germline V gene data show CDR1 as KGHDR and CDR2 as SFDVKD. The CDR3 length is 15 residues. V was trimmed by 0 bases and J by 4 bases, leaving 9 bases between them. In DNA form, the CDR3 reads TGTGCCACCAGTGATTTGTGGATACTAAATCAGCCCCAGCATTTT. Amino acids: CATSDLWILNQPQHF.

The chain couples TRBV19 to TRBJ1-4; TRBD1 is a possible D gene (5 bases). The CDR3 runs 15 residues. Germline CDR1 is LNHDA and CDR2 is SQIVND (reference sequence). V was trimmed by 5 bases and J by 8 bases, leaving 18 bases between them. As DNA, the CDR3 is TGTGCCAGTAGTGCCCCTGGGGCAGGGAAAGAAAAACTGTTTTTT. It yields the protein CASSAPGAGKEKLFF. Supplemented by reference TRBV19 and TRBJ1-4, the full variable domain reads DGGITQSPKYLFRKEGQNVTLSCEQNLNHDAMYWYRQDPGQGLRLIYYSQIVNDFQKGDIAEGYSVSREKKESFPLTVTSAQKNPTAFYLCASSAPGAGKEKLFFGSGTQLSVL.

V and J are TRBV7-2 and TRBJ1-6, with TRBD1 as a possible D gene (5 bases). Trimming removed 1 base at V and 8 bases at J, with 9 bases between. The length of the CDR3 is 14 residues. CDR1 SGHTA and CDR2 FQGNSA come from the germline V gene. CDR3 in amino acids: CASSLEEGYSPLHF. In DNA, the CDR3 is TGTGCCAGCAGCTTAGAGGAGGGGTATTCACCCCTCCACTTT.

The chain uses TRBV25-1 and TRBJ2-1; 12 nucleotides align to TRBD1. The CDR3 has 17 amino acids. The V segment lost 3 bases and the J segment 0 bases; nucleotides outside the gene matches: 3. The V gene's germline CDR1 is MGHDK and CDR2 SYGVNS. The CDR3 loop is CASSEGQGAVSYNEQFF. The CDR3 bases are TGTGCCAGCAGTGAGGGACAGGGGGCTGTCTCCTACAATGAGCAGTTCTTC.